These 27 T cell receptor beta chains were all obtained from the same sample, sequenced in a study of PD-1 blockade in classical Hodgkin lymphoma. Libraries were prepared by immunoSEQ multiplex PCR; TCRdb keeps only in-frame clonotypes and omits some of them. Here the sample spans approximately 89,000 clones, 75% to 85% being singletons. Time point specified: cycle 4 day 1 (C4D1), after 6 weeks of nivolumab. Following autologous stem cell transplantation, relapse occurred in every patient, and exposure to brentuximab vedotin varied. The sample in question was peripheral blood mononuclear cells (PBMCs), obtained before the fourth cycle of nivolumab. The receptors come from a human donor with classical Hodgkin lymphoma.

The chain couples TRBV7-2 to TRBJ2-7; 11 bases fit TRBD2. J was trimmed by 3 bases and V by 0 bases; bases with no gene match: 4. The CDR3 extends over 16 amino acids. Looked up from germline, CDR1 is SGHTA and CDR2 is FQGNSA. In DNA, the CDR3 is TGTGCCAGCAGCTTAGCGACTAGCGGGACCTACTACGAGCAGTACTTC. This gives the protein CASSLATSGTYYEQYF. Full variable domain (outside the CDR3, taken from reference TRBV7-2 and TRBJ2-7): GAGVSQSPSNKVTEKGKDVELRCDPISGHTALYWYRQSLGQGLEFLIYFQGNSAPDKSGLPSDRFSAERTGGSVSTLTIQRTQQEDSAVYLCASSLATSGTYYEQYFGPGTRLTVT.

The rearrangement links TRBV6-6 to TRBJ2-3, with D unresolved. From germline, CDR1 is MNHNY and CDR2 SVGAGI (reference sequence). With 5 bases removed from V and 3 bases from J, the gap between germline ends came to 18 bases. The CDR3 contains 16 residues. CDR3 bases: TGTGCCAGCAGTCTCCGGACGGCTGCCGTAACAGATACGCAGTATTTT. It is translated as CASSLRTAAVTDTQYF.

This clone was seen a handful of times. The V call is TRBV11-2, the J call TRBJ2-2; 8 bases line up with TRBD2. The CDR3 has 16 residues. Per germline, CDR1 SGHAT and CDR2 FQNNGV. V lost 3 bases, J lost 7 bases, and 10 bases stayed unmatched. The CDR3 DNA reads as TGTGCCAGCAGCTTTGACGAAGCGGGAGCGGTCGGGGAGCTGTTTTTT. Encoded protein: CASSFDEAGAVGELFF.

V is TRBV12-5 and J is TRBJ2-1; TRBD2 agrees at 13 bases. The CDR3 has 15 amino acids. Germline V lookup: CDR1 LGHNT, CDR2 FRNRAP. The V segment lost 6 bases and the J segment 7 bases; nucleotides outside the gene matches: 6. CDR3 DNA: TGTGCTAGTGGCTCACTAGCGGGAGGGCGGAATGAGCAGTTCTTC. It yields the protein CASGSLAGGRNEQFF.

This sequence joins TRBV14 and TRBJ2-1; unclear D gene. V shed 4 bases and J shed 5 bases, with 6 bases lying between them. Germline CDR1 and CDR2: SGHDN and FVKESK. This CDR3 has 12 amino acids. The CDR3 DNA sequence: TGTGCCAGCAGCCCTTCCCACAATGAGCAGTTCTTC. This translates into CASSPSHNEQFF.

This rearrangement joins TRBV6-5 to TRBJ1-1; D unclear. V dropped 6 bases and J dropped 6 bases, with 20 bases sitting between them. The CDR3 runs to 15 residues. In germline, CDR1 is MNHEY, CDR2 SVGAGI. As DNA, the CDR3 is TGTGCCAGCAGCCTTGGTGGACCTCTGGGCGCTGAAGCTTTCTTT. Residues: CASSLGGPLGAEAFF.

The V call is TRBV7-4, the J call TRBJ2-7; D might be TRBD2 (5 bases). This CDR3 is 12 amino acids long. Germline assignment: CDR1 SGHVT and CDR2 SQSDAQ. The ends were cut back, 2 bases at V and 5 bases at J, with 7 bases in the middle. The chain's CDR3 is CASSLRGNEQYF. CDR3 coding DNA: TGTGCCAGCAGCTTACGAGGGAACGAGCAGTACTTC.

The chain links TRBV19 to TRBJ1-5; unclear D gene. V was clipped by 1 base and J by 5 bases, with 6 bases between them. Germline CDR1 and CDR2: LNHDA and SQIVND (reference sequence). The CDR3 contains 13 residues. CDR3 protein: CASSIVEYQPQHF. The CDR3 DNA reads TGTGCCAGTAGTATAGTGGAATATCAGCCCCAGCATTTT.

The gene calls are TRBV9 and TRBJ2-3, with 9 nucleotides matching TRBD2. The junction had 9 bases not matched to a gene; V was cut back by 4 bases and J by 3 bases. This CDR3 region has 16 residues. Germline lookup yields CDR1 SGDLS and CDR2 YYNGEE. The CDR3 loop is CASSPRSSGTTDTQYF. CDR3 sequence (DNA): TGTGCCAGCAGCCCTCGTTCTAGCGGGACGACAGATACGCAGTATTTT.

This chain joins TRBV10-3 and TRBJ1-2; possible D gene TRBD1, 5 bases. The CDR3 has 13 amino acids. Between the trimmed V and J ends, which lost 7 bases and 6 bases, there was a span of 15 bases. Germline V gene data show CDR1 as ENHRY and CDR2 as SYGVKD. The chain's CDR3 is CAITPGPRDGYTF. The CDR3 DNA reads as TGTGCCATCACTCCGGGACCGAGGGATGGCTACACCTTC.

This rearrangement joins TRBV5-1 to TRBJ1-1; 7 nucleotides match TRBD1. Germline-derived CDR1 and CDR2 are SGHRS and YFSETQ. V lost 4 bases and J lost 1; bases outside the gene matches: 1. The CDR3 covers 13 residues. CDR3 DNA: TGCGCCAGCAGCAGGGACAGGAACACTGAAGCTTTCTTT. Its protein product is CASSRDRNTEAFF.

The chain joins TRBV11-1 to TRBJ2-3; 9 bases agree with TRBD2. Unmatched junction bases numbered 9, after V lost 5 bases and J lost 6 bases. Germline CDR1 is SGHAT and CDR2 is FQDESV (reference sequence). This CDR3 has 15 amino acids. This CDR3 reads CASSLMTSGADTQYF. The CDR3 DNA sequence: TGTGCCAGCAGCCTCATGACTAGCGGCGCGGATACGCAGTATTTT.

The J gene is TRBJ2-3, the V gene TRBV27; 8 bases fit TRBD1. The CDR3 runs 15 residues. The germline V gene has CDR1 MNHEY and CDR2 SMNVEV (reference sequence). With 5 bases clipped from V and 2 bases from J, the junction kept 6 bases outside the gene matches. CDR3 residues: CASSPRGLPTDTQYF. The CDR3 region has the DNA TGTGCCAGCAGTCCCAGGGGGCTCCCCACAGATACGCAGTATTTT.

This chain links TRBV5-4 with TRBJ2-2; TRBD2 aligns across 8 bases. This CDR3 is 15 amino acids long. CDR1 is SGHNT, CDR2 YYREEE, per germline (reference sequence). Germline trimming cut 1 base from V and 4 bases from J; bases unmatched to any gene: 3. The CDR3 region is CASSLPAGGTGELFF. As DNA, the CDR3 is TGTGCCAGCAGCTTGCCGGCGGGAGGCACCGGGGAGCTGTTTTTT.

The chain links TRBV2 to TRBJ2-5, with D unresolved. The germline V gene has CDR1 SNHLY and CDR2 FYNNEI. The ends were cut back, 7 bases at V and 5 bases at J, with 17 bases in the middle. This CDR3 has 14 residues. The CDR3 loop reads CASTGQKGPETQYF. Here the CDR3 DNA reads TGTGCCAGCACGGGTCAGAAAGGGCCGGAGACCCAGTACTTC.

The J gene is TRBJ1-5, the V gene TRBV9; no clear D gene. V lost 3 bases and J lost 0, with 10 bases in between. CDR1 is SGDLS, CDR2 YYNGEE, per germline. The length of the CDR3 is 15 residues. The chain's CDR3 is CASSEGPSSNQPQHF. CDR3 nucleotide sequence: TGTGCCAGCAGCGAAGGCCCCAGTAGCAATCAGCCCCAGCATTTT.

V is TRBV10-1 and J is TRBJ2-4; TRBD2 agrees at 9 bases. V dropped 6 bases and J dropped 9; count of bases not matched to a gene: 6. The CDR3 is made up of 13 amino acids. Germline V CDR1 and CDR2: WNHNN, SYGVQD (reference sequence). CDR3 sequence reads: CASSVGLASIQYF. CDR3 DNA sequence: TGCGCCAGCAGCGTAGGACTAGCGAGCATTCAGTACTTC.

The V gene is TRBV2, the J gene TRBJ2-7; a possible D gene is TRBD2 (5 bases). Per germline, CDR1 SNHLY and CDR2 FYNNEI. CDR3 size: 13 residues. Trimming took 8 bases from V and 3 from J, leaving 14 bases between them. Here the CDR3 DNA reads TGTGCCAGCCTAGGGAGTAGGGACTACGAGCAGTACTTC. Protein product: CASLGSRDYEQYF.

V usage is TRBV14 and J usage is TRBJ2-3; D remains unclear. The CDR3 contains 15 residues. Trimming stripped 3 bases from V and 0 bases from J, with 10 bases between. In germline, CDR1 is SGHDN, CDR2 FVKESK. CDR3 nucleotides: TGTGCCAGCAGCCAGTACGGGTTTAGCACAGATACGCAGTATTTT. It is translated as CASSQYGFSTDTQYF.

This sequence joins TRBV7-9 and TRBJ1-4, with 11 bases fitting TRBD1. The CDR3 totals 15 residues. J was trimmed by 8 bases and V by 5 bases; bases with no gene match: 7. CDR1 and CDR2 from the germline V gene are SEHNR and FQNEAQ (reference sequence). CDR3 in amino acids: CASSKGQGAREKLFF. The CDR3 DNA reads as TGTGCCAGCAGCAAAGGACAGGGGGCGCGGGAAAAACTGTTTTTT.

The V gene is TRBV28, the J gene TRBJ1-5; D remains ambiguous. This CDR3 spans 14 amino acids. CDR1 and CDR2 from the germline V gene are MDHEN and SYDVKM. Trimming took 2 bases from V and 3 from J, leaving 8 bases between them. In nucleotides, the CDR3 is TGTGCCAGCAGTTTAGGGTTTGACAATCAGCCCCAGCATTTT. It codes for CASSLGFDNQPQHF.

The V gene is TRBV28, the J gene TRBJ1-1, with D unclear. Trimming took 3 bases from V and 10 from J, leaving 15 bases between them. The CDR3 totals 13 residues. Germline V gene sequence: CDR1 MDHEN, CDR2 SYDVKM. This CDR3 reads CASSLERAGGAFF. The CDR3 DNA is TGTGCCAGCAGTTTGGAAAGGGCGGGAGGAGCTTTCTTT.

The genes are TRBV27 and TRBJ1-1, with D possibly being TRBD1 (6 bases). From germline, CDR1 is MNHEY and CDR2 SMNVEV (reference sequence). There are 18 residues in the CDR3. With 1 base removed from V and 5 bases from J, the gap between germline ends came to 23 bases. The CDR3, as DNA: TGTGCCAGCAGTTTATGGGGGCAGGGTGGGCTCGAAAGGACTGAAGCTTTCTTT. Residues: CASSLWGQGGLERTEAFF.

The CDR3 reads CASSPLGTAVTQYF. The CDR3 DNA follows: TGTGCCAGCAGCCCCCTAGGGACTGCAGTTACGCAGTATTTT. The rearrangement uses TRBV7-3 and TRBJ2-3, with TRBD2 as a possible D gene (6 bases). Trimming pared 5 bases from V and 8 bases from J, leaving 17 bases between. The length of the CDR3 is 14 residues. The germline gives CDR1 SGHTA, CDR2 FQGTGA.

The chain recombines TRBV18 with TRBJ2-5; 8 bases agree with TRBD2. The germline V gene encodes CDR1 KGHSH and CDR2 LQKENI. J lost 5 bases, V lost 2 bases, and 10 bases had no gene match. This CDR3 spans 16 amino acids. The CDR3 here is CASSPAGGAFGETQYF. The CDR3 DNA sequence: TGTGCCAGCTCACCAGCGGGGGGCGCTTTCGGGGAGACCCAGTACTTC.

The CDR3 here is CASGTGARPTEAFF. CDR3 DNA: TGCGCCAGCGGTACGGGGGCCCGTCCGACTGAAGCTTTCTTT. V is TRBV5-1 and J is TRBJ1-1; D is possibly TRBD1 (6 bases). The CDR3 runs to 14 residues. Trimming cost V 7 bases and J 5 bases, with 18 bases left between them. Germline assignment: CDR1 SGHRS and CDR2 YFSETQ.

In DNA, the CDR3 is TGTGCCAGCAGCAAAGTGGTCTTCGGGCCTTTGGGGAACACTGAAGCTTTCTTT. It is translated as CASSKVVFGPLGNTEAFF. The gene calls are TRBV21-1 and TRBJ1-1. TRBV21-1 is tagged as a pseudogene. This CDR3 spans 18 amino acids.